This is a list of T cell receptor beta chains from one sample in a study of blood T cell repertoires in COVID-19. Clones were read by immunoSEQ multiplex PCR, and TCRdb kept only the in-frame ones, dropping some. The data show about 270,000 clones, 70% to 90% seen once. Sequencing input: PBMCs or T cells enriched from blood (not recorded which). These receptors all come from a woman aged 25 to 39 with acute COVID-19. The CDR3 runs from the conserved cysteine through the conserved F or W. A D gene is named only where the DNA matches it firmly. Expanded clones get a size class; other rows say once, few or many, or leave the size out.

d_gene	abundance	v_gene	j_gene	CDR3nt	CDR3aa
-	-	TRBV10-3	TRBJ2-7	TGTGCCGCGACGGGGAGCTCCTACGAGCAGTACTTC	CAATGSSYEQYF
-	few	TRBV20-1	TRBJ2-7	TGCAGTGTTTCGGTCGACGAGCAGTACTTC	CSVSVDEQYF
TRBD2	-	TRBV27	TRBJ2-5	TGTGCCAGCAGTTGGTCCTGGACTAGACAAGAGACCCAGTACTTC	CASSWSWTRQETQYF
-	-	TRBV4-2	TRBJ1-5	TGTGCCAGCAGCCAAGAGCCAGGGGCCGCCAATCAGCCCCAGCATTTT	CASSQEPGAANQPQHF
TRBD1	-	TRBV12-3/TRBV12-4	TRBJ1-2	TGTGCCAGCATCCACCCGGCAGGGGGTGGCTACACCTTC	CASIHPAGGGYTF
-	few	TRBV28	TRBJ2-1	TGTGCCAGCAGGGCGCCGGGAGACAATGAGCAGTTCTTC	CASRAPGDNEQFF
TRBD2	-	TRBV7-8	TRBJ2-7	TGTGCCAGCAGCACACGCCGAATGGCGGGAGTAGCGTTCTACGAGCAGTACTTC	CASSTRRMAGVAFYEQYF
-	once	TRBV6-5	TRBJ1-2	TGTGCCAGCAGTTATGACAGCTACTATGGCTACACCTTC	CASSYDSYYGYTF
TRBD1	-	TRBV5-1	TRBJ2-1	TGCGCCAGCAGCTTCAGGGGACAGATCGATGAGCAGTTCTTC	CASSFRGQIDEQFF
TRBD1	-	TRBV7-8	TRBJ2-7	TGTGCCAGCAGCCCGGGGACAGGCTACGGGACACACTTC	CASSPGTGYGTHF
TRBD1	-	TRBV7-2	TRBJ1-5	TGTGCCAGCAGCTTCGGGACAGGGGGGGATCAGCCCCAGCATTTT	CASSFGTGGDQPQHF
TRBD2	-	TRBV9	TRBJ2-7	TGTGCCAGCAGCGTAGCCTACACGGGGCTAGCGGGAGTATCCGAGCAGTACTTC	CASSVAYTGLAGVSEQYF
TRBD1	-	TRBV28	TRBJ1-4	TGTGCCAGCATACCAGGGGGTTCTTATGAAAAACTGTTTTTT	CASIPGGSYEKLFF
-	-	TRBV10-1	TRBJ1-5	TGCGCCAGCAGTGAATCTCTAAATCAGCCCCAGCATTTT	CASSESLNQPQHF